This TCR beta chain was retrieved from a study of early T cells in non-severe SARS-CoV-2 infection. Study-wide background: Sequencing of unsorted whole blood was done on bulk RNA, leaving chains unpaired.

This clonotype has ten or more counts. Its antigen is currently unknown. Unmatched junction bases numbered 9, after V lost 0 bases and J lost 8 bases. The length of the CDR3 is 15 residues. The germline gives CDR1 GTSNPN, CDR2 SVGIG (reference sequence). Findings and limits, study-wide: VDJdb matches were skewed toward anti-spike CD8 T cell responses.

Researchers attached unique molecular identifiers to individual cDNA molecules. Using its own MiXCR run on the 5' RACE reads, TCRdb lists one record per CDR3 protein. The table lists about 83,000 distinct CDR3 sequences, 10% of them singletons. V is TRBV30 and J is TRBJ2-1; 8 bases align to TRBD2. The material sequenced was whole blood, taken at baseline. The sequence was obtained from an adult who was a healthcare worker with PCR-confirmed SARS-CoV-2 infection or an uninfected control (not recorded which). As DNA, the CDR3 is TGTGCCTGGAGTGTATGGGGGACTAGTGGCGATGAGCAGTTCTTC. Protein: CAWSVWGTSGDEQFF. The complete variable domain, with remaining parts taken from reference TRBV30 and TRBJ2-1, reads SQTIHQWPATLVQPVGSPLSLECTVEGTSNPNLYWYRQAAGRGLQLLFYSVGIGQISSEVPQNLSASRPQDRQFILSSKKLLLSDSGFYLCAWSVWGTSGDEQFFGPGTRLTVL.